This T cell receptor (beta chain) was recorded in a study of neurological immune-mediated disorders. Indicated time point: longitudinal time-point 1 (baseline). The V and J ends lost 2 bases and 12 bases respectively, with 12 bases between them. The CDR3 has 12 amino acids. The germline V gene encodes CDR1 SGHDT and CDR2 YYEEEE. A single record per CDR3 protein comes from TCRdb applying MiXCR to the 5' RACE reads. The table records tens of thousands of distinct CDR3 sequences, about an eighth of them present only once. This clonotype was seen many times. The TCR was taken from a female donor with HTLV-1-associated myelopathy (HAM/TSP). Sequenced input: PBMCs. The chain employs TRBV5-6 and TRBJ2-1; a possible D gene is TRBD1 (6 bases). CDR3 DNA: TGTGCCAGCAGCTTTGACAGGTTTGGGCAGTTCTTC. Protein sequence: CASSFDRFGQFF.